This passage covers 17 T cell receptor beta chains from one sample sequenced in a study of shared clonotypes between healthy human individuals (dated by TCRdb to about 2020). The library was prepared using the immunoSEQ multiplex PCR assay. The table comes from immuneACCESS by way of TCRdb, which keeps in-frame sequences with V and J called. Part of the clones is missing from these tables; in studies checked, under half for an unresolved V gene and the rest for unknown reasons. The sample contains over 700,000 clones, approximately 72% of them found a single time. Approximately 1.8% of the sample comes from the top ten. The sequenced material came from memory CD4+ T cells sorted from blood. The cell subset or site tag for this specimen amounts to: CD45RA-negative fraction. The receptors originated from a young woman in good health.

V usage is TRBV7-9 and J usage is TRBJ1-5; TRBD1 aligns across 7 bases. CDR1 is SEHNR, CDR2 FQNEAQ, per germline (reference sequence). Trimming took 5 bases from V and 6 from J; bases not matched to a gene: 4. This CDR3 comprises 13 residues. The CDR3: CASSAAGGQPQHF. The CDR3 DNA reads TGTGCCAGCAGCGCCGCAGGGGGTCAGCCCCAGCATTTT.

This clone was picked up a small number of times. The rearrangement uses TRBV5-1 and TRBJ2-7; 7 bases agree with TRBD1. J was trimmed by 5 bases and V by 1 base; bases with no gene match: 3. This CDR3 contains 13 residues. Germline V gene data show CDR1 as SGHRS and CDR2 as YFSETQ. CDR3 DNA: TGCGCCAGCAGCTTGCTAGGGGGCCACGAGCAGTACTTC. Protein: CASSLLGGHEQYF.

This clone was seen only a few times. The J gene is TRBJ2-7, the V gene TRBV27; TRBD2 is a possible D gene (6 bases). Trimming took 6 bases from V and 2 from J, leaving 26 bases between them. This CDR3 spans 18 amino acids. Per the germline V gene, CDR1 is MNHEY and CDR2 is SMNVEV (reference sequence). CDR3 bases: TGTGCCAGCAGGAGAGAGGGGTTTTTGAGTAGCGGTGCCTACGAGCAGTACTTC. It is translated as CASRREGFLSSGAYEQYF.

This clone has a handful of counts. The chain couples TRBV29-1 to TRBJ2-5, with TRBD2 identical over 10 bases. The DNA end lines up better with TRBJ2-7; the J call may be wrong. CDR3 length equals 14 residues. CDR1 and CDR2 (germline): SQVTM, ANQGSEA. The CDR3, as DNA: TGCAGCGTTCCGACTAGCGGGCCTGGCTACGAGCAGTACTTC. It translates to CSVPTSGPGYEQYF.

The chain recombines TRBV7-8 with TRBJ2-1, with TRBD2 matching 7 bases. The CDR3 has 14 amino acids. J gave up 7 bases and V 3 bases, and 6 bases lay outside the gene matches. Per germline, CDR1 SGHVS and CDR2 FQNEAQ. As DNA, the CDR3 is TGTGCCAGCAGCTTTTTTGGCGGGAGTAATGAGCAGTTCTTC. Translated: CASSFFGGSNEQFF.

DNA of the CDR3: TGTGCCAGTAGTATAACGTCGGGACTAGCGGGCTACGAGCAGTACTTC. Its translation is CASSITSGLAGYEQYF. This sequence joins TRBV19 and TRBJ2-7, with TRBD2 matching 12 bases. V lost 2 bases, J lost 3 bases, and 5 bases stayed unmatched. Germline V gene data show CDR1 as LNHDA and CDR2 as SQIVND (reference sequence). The CDR3 is 16 amino acids.

V gene TRBV11-2 combines with J gene TRBJ2-2; TRBD2 might be the D (5 bases). The ends were cut back, 2 bases at V and 1 base at J, with 11 bases in the middle. The germline CDR1 and CDR2 sequences are SGHAT and FQNNGV. CDR3 length: 16 residues. The CDR3 here is CASSLRDLGNTGELFF. CDR3 sequence (DNA): TGTGCCAGCAGCTTACGGGATCTGGGGAACACCGGGGAGCTGTTTTTT.

V and J are TRBV19 and TRBJ2-6; 8 nucleotides line up with TRBD1. The ends lost 7 bases at V and 0 bases at J; junction bases unmatched: 8. This CDR3 is 17 amino acids long. CDR1 is LNHDA and CDR2 is SQIVND in the germline V gene (reference sequence). In DNA, the CDR3 is TGTGCCAGTACCTCGACAGGGGCGGCCTCTGGGGCCAACGTCCTGACTTTC. Translation: CASTSTGAASGANVLTF.

The table lists this clone with a few counts. The rearrangement uses TRBV25-1 and TRBJ1-6, with no clear D. V lost 3 bases and J lost 1, with 4 bases in between. Germline lookup yields CDR1 MGHDK and CDR2 SYGVNS. The CDR3 contains 14 residues. Written as DNA, the CDR3 is TGTGCCAGCAGTGACGTTTCCTATAATTCACCCCTCCACTTT. Amino acid sequence: CASSDVSYNSPLHF.

The rearrangement joins TRBV6-1 to TRBJ1-1, with TRBD1 matching over 7 bases. V dropped 7 bases and J dropped 0; count of bases not matched to a gene: 8. The CDR3 extends over 15 amino acids. Germline V gene sequence: CDR1 MNHNS, CDR2 SASEGT. The CDR3 sequence: CASNPRGQVNTEAFF. The CDR3 region has the DNA TGTGCCAGCAACCCAAGGGGGCAGGTGAACACTGAAGCTTTCTTT.

Comments on this clone: A far larger clone is just one base off, so this is likely a read error. Other DNA sequences of this sample code for an identical CDR3. This chain links TRBV11-2 with TRBJ2-7, with D perhaps TRBD1 or TRBD2 (6 bases each). The CDR3 covers 16 residues. The germline V gene has CDR1 SGHAT and CDR2 FQNNGV. The DNA of the CDR3 is TGTGCTAGCAGCTTAGATGTTGGTAGGGGGGACGAGGAGCAGTACTTC. It specifies CASSLDVGRGDEEQYF.

CDR3 amino acids: CASSSTSGRAYGELFF. The DNA of the CDR3 is TGTGCCAGCAGTTCGACTAGCGGGAGGGCCTACGGGGAGCTGTTTTTT. The chain recombines TRBV28 with TRBJ2-2; 14 nucleotides line up with TRBD2. The germline gives CDR1 MDHEN, CDR2 SYDVKM. The CDR3 contains 16 residues. With 4 bases clipped from V and 7 bases from J, the junction kept 5 bases outside the gene matches.

The rearrangement joins TRBV19 to TRBJ1-5, with D perhaps matching TRBD1 (5 bases). V lost 8 bases to trimming and J lost 5 bases, with 10 bases between them. This CDR3 has 12 amino acids. Germline CDR1 and CDR2: LNHDA and SQIVND (reference sequence). The CDR3 DNA reads TGTGCCAGTCCCAGGGACCATCAGCCCCAGCATTTT. Translation: CASPRDHQPQHF.

This chain uses TRBV4-1 with TRBJ2-7; 10 nucleotides match TRBD1. The germline CDR1 and CDR2 sequences are MGHRA and YSYEKL. The CDR3 contains 18 residues. Losses at the gene ends were 4 bases for V and 4 bases for J; bases not matched to a gene: 16. CDR3 sequence reads: CASSPGATAGTGDYEQYF. The CDR3 nucleotides read TGCGCCAGCAGCCCCGGTGCGACCGCCGGGACAGGGGATTACGAGCAGTACTTC.

The J gene is TRBJ1-1, the V gene TRBV16; D gene unclear. V gave up 4 bases and J gave up 6 bases, with 6 bases separating them. CDR1 is KGHSY and CDR2 is FQNENV in the germline V gene. The CDR3 sequence is 11 residues long. The CDR3 nucleotides read TGTGCCAGCAGCCTCGTATCTGAAGCTTTCTTT. This translates into CASSLVSEAFF.

The rearrangement joins TRBV13 to TRBJ1-1; no firm D call. This CDR3 comprises 15 residues. Germline V gene sequence: CDR1 PRHDT, CDR2 FYEKMQ (reference sequence). V lost 7 bases, J lost 0 bases, and 15 bases lay in between. The CDR3 nucleotides read TGTGCCAGCAACTTCCGAGAAACTATGAACACTGAAGCTTTCTTT. This codes for CASNFRETMNTEAFF.

The rearrangement joins TRBV19 to TRBJ2-5; unclear D gene. Germline V gene lookup returns CDR1 LNHDA and CDR2 SQIVND (reference sequence). Trimming took off 8 bases at V and 1 base at J, with 17 bases between the two ends. The length of the CDR3 is 15 residues. The CDR3 loop reads CASSVIEAGQETQYF. The CDR3 DNA reads TGTGCCAGTTCGGTTATTGAAGCAGGCCAAGAGACCCAGTACTTC. The full variable domain, completed using reference TRBV19 and TRBJ2-5, is DGGITQSPKYLFRKEGQNVTLSCEQNLNHDAMYWYRQDPGQGLRLIYYSQIVNDFQKGDIAEGYSVSREKKESFPLTVTSAQKNPTAFYLCASSVIEAGQETQYFGPGTRLLVL.